Presented here are 19 T cell receptor beta chains from one specimen sequenced in a study of radiotherapy plus CTLA-4 blockade in lung cancer. Profiling relied on immunoSEQ multiplex PCR, and the TCRdb table lists in-frame clones only, not all of them. The sample lists 40,000 to 45,000 clones; roughly 64% were seen once. Source: peripheral blood, taken from a patient treated with radiotherapy plus ipilimumab. The receptors originated from a human donor with non-small cell lung cancer who had a partial response to radiotherapy plus ipilimumab.

This chain connects TRBV11-2 to TRBJ1-5; possible D gene TRBD1, 5 bases. The CDR3 runs 15 residues. CDR1 is SGHAT and CDR2 is FQNNGV in the germline V gene. Trimming took 3 bases from V and 1 from J, leaving 10 bases between them. The CDR3, as DNA: TGTGCCAGCAGCTTGGGGACTGGGAGCAATCAGCCCCAGCATTTT. This sequence encodes CASSLGTGSNQPQHF.

This clone has more than one count but fewer than ten. The chain links TRBV5-1 to TRBJ2-7; a possible D gene is TRBD2 (6 bases). V was shortened by 3 bases and J by 3 bases, with 13 bases between the two germline ends. Germline-derived CDR1 and CDR2 are SGHRS and YFSETQ. CDR3 length: 14 amino acids. CDR3 loop: CASSSGLVGYEQYF. Written as DNA, the CDR3 is TGCGCCAGCAGCTCGGGACTTGTGGGCTACGAGCAGTACTTC.

V and J are TRBV5-1 and TRBJ2-1; D possibly corresponds to TRBD2 (7 bases). This CDR3 spans 14 amino acids. Germline assignment: CDR1 SGHRS and CDR2 YFSETQ. Trimming removed 0 bases at V and 10 bases at J, with 14 bases between. The CDR3 DNA follows: TGCGCCAGCAGCTTGGGATTAGAGGGGGGGGAGCAGTTCTTC. Amino acids: CASSLGLEGGEQFF. The full variable domain, its missing parts supplied by reference TRBV5-1 and TRBJ2-1, is KAGVTQTPRYLIKTRGQQVTLSCSPISGHRSVSWYQQTPGQGLQFLFEYFSETQRNKGNFPGRFSGRQFSNSRSEMNVSTLELGDSALYLCASSLGLEGGEQFFGPGTRLTVL.

This clone turned up a few times. This chain uses TRBV7-3 with TRBJ2-3; 7 bases line up with TRBD2. The CDR3 extends over 18 amino acids. The V gene end was trimmed by 4 bases and the J gene end by 0 bases; junction bases not matched to a gene: 13. CDR1 SGHTA and CDR2 FQGTGA come from the germline V gene. CDR3 nucleotides: TGTGCCAGCAGCTCCATCGGCGGGAGCCGCTCTAGCACAGATACGCAGTATTTT. Its translation is CASSSIGGSRSSTDTQYF.

The V and J genes are TRBV6-5 and TRBJ2-7, with D perhaps matching TRBD2 (5 bases). CDR1 is MNHEY, CDR2 SVGAGI, per germline. V lost 0 bases to trimming and J lost 7 bases, with 13 bases between them. There are 14 residues in the CDR3. The DNA of the CDR3 is TGTGCCAGCAGTTACTCGGACGGGGTGGGAGAGCAGTACTTC. The encoded protein is CASSYSDGVGEQYF.

The CDR3 DNA reads TGTGCCAGCAGCTCCGCCAGCTCCTACAATGAGCAGTTCTTC. Translated, it gives CASSSASSYNEQFF. This chain connects TRBV7-6 to TRBJ2-1; D is undetermined. V gave up 4 bases and J gave up 0 bases, with 7 bases separating them. CDR1 is SGHVS, CDR2 FNYEAQ, per germline. The CDR3 extends over 14 amino acids.

The chain links TRBV10-1 to TRBJ2-7; the match to TRBD1 covers 8 bases. The germline gives CDR1 WNHNN, CDR2 SYGVQD (reference sequence). The CDR3 consists of 15 residues. J lost 5 bases, V lost 3 bases, and 9 bases had no gene match. CDR3 in amino acids: CASSDIQGVLDEQYF. The DNA of the CDR3 is TGCGCCAGCAGTGACATACAGGGGGTCCTCGACGAGCAGTACTTC.

The chain is built from TRBV20-1 and TRBJ1-1; D perhaps matches TRBD1 (6 bases). Germline CDR1 DFQATT, CDR2 SNEGSKA (reference sequence). This CDR3 has 11 amino acids. V lost 6 bases and J lost 7, with 12 bases in between. CDR3 in DNA: TGCAGTGCCCCCCGAGGGGGTGAAGCTTTCTTT. Translating it yields CSAPRGGEAFF.

V is TRBV5-5 and J is TRBJ1-1; D is ambiguous. Trimming removed 4 bases from V and 4 bases from J, with 14 bases in between. From germline, CDR1 is SGHKS and CDR2 YYEKEE (reference sequence). The CDR3 loop spans 14 amino acids. CDR3 loop: CASSPWEGGTEAFF. For the CDR3, the DNA is TGTGCCAGCAGCCCCTGGGAGGGTGGCACTGAAGCTTTCTTT.

This chain uses TRBV14 with TRBJ2-6; the D gene is possibly TRBD1 (5 bases). V dropped 5 bases and J dropped 0 bases, with 14 bases sitting between them. This CDR3 comprises 17 residues. Germline loops: CDR1 SGHDN, CDR2 FVKESK. CDR3 region: CASSTNRRSSGANVLTF. Written as DNA, the CDR3 is TGTGCCAGCAGCACCAACAGGCGATCCTCTGGGGCCAACGTCCTGACTTTC.

This sequence joins TRBV10-3 and TRBJ2-5; 10 bases align to TRBD2. This CDR3 region has 16 residues. V was pared by 1 base and J by 1 base, with 3 bases of the junction left unmatched. The germline V gene has CDR1 ENHRY and CDR2 SYGVKD. The DNA of the CDR3 is TGTGCCATCAGTGAGTTTAGCGGGGGGTTCCAAGAGACCCAGTACTTC. Its protein is CAISEFSGGFQETQYF.

The chain employs TRBV10-3 and TRBJ2-3, with D uncertain. The V end was cut by 5 bases, the J end by 1 base, with 7 bases between. The CDR3 consists of 13 residues. Germline assignment: CDR1 ENHRY and CDR2 SYGVKD. CDR3 sequence (DNA): TGTGCCATCAGTATTCAGGGCACAGATACGCAGTATTTT. It translates to CAISIQGTDTQYF.

The chain links TRBV18 to TRBJ2-2; TRBD1 matches at 7 bases. J gave up 3 bases and V 4 bases, and 5 bases lay outside the gene matches. Germline V CDR1 and CDR2: KGHSH, LQKENI. The CDR3 spans 15 residues. The DNA for the CDR3 is TGTGCCAGCTCACAGCCGGGACAGTACACCGGGGAGCTGTTTTTT. It yields the protein CASSQPGQYTGELFF.

The chain joins TRBV2 to TRBJ2-1, with 15 bases aligning to TRBD2. Per germline, CDR1 SNHLY and CDR2 FYNNEI. This CDR3 is 16 amino acids long. Trimming took 6 bases from V and 6 from J; bases not matched to a gene: 6. In nucleotides, the CDR3 is TGTGCCAGCAGCGAGGGACTAGCGGGGGGTACCAATGAGCAGTTCTTC. This gives the protein CASSEGLAGGTNEQFF. Supplemented by reference TRBV2 and TRBJ2-1, the full variable domain reads EPEVTQTPSHQVTQMGQEVILRCVPISNHLYFYWYRQILGQKVEFLVSFYNNEISEKSEIFDDQFSVERPDGSNFTLKIRSTKLEDSAMYFCASSEGLAGGTNEQFFGPGTRLTVL.

Comment on this clone: Other DNA sequences of this sample code for an identical CDR3. This sequence joins TRBV4-2 and TRBJ2-3, with unresolved D. The V gene's germline CDR1 is LGHNA and CDR2 YNFKEQ. The CDR3 is made up of 19 amino acids. V dropped 2 bases and J dropped 1 base, with 22 bases sitting between them. CDR3 bases: TGTGCCAGCAGCCAAAGATCTGGATTGACTCTTTCTGGCACAGATACGCAGTATTTT. Protein product: CASSQRSGLTLSGTDTQYF.

The table lists this clone with a few counts. The identical CDR3 is also encoded by other nucleotide sequences in the sample. V usage is TRBV7-9 and J usage is TRBJ1-1; D is uncertain. Trimming took off 2 bases at V and 5 bases at J, with 6 bases between the two ends. Germline assignment: CDR1 SEHNR and CDR2 FQNEAQ (reference sequence). The CDR3 has 12 amino acids. The CDR3 spells CASSLRGTEAFF. CDR3 in DNA: TGTGCCAGCAGCTTACGAGGAACTGAAGCTTTCTTT.

This clone was recorded only once. The chain links TRBV13 to TRBJ1-1; D is perhaps TRBD1 (5 bases). The CDR3 has 15 amino acids. Germline loops: CDR1 PRHDT, CDR2 FYEKMQ (reference sequence). Trimming took off 5 bases at V and 2 bases at J, with 15 bases between the two ends. CDR3 amino acids: CASSLPRQGNTEAFF. The CDR3 DNA reads as TGTGCCAGCAGCCTACCCCGCCAGGGAAACACTGAAGCTTTCTTT.

This chain joins TRBV2 and TRBJ2-5; tentative D call: TRBD1 (6 bases). Germline V lookup: CDR1 SNHLY, CDR2 FYNNEI. Trimming took 6 bases from V and 6 from J, leaving 20 bases between them. This CDR3 has 15 amino acids. CDR3 in amino acids: CASSPQGTVVQTQYF. CDR3 sequence (DNA): TGTGCCAGCAGCCCCCAGGGGACGGTGGTACAGACCCAGTACTTC.

This clone was seen only once. This chain links TRBV10-2 with TRBJ1-1, with a possible D match to TRBD1 (6 bases). The CDR3 is made up of 15 amino acids. The V end lost 8 bases, the J end lost 2 bases, and 18 bases lay between the germline ends. CDR1 and CDR2 (germline): WSHSY, SAAADI. In nucleotides, the CDR3 is TGCGCCAGCCGGGCTGACCGAGGGGGTAACACTGAAGCTTTCTTT. It encodes CASRADRGGNTEAFF.